This T cell receptor beta chain was sequenced during a study of HIV-infected patients and healthy controls. Antiretroviral therapy had run roughly three months, about 14 weeks, before follow-up blood collection. Whole blood was used without fractionation, so all unsorted peripheral T cells were included. The CDR3 consists of 17 residues. On this clonotype: The antigen remains undetermined.

Reverse transcription used roughly 480 ng RNA and constant-region primers for alpha and beta. Separate chain-specific third strand synthesis with multiplexing indices produced the alpha and beta libraries. TCRdb reprocessed the 5' RACE reads with MiXCR, giving one entry per CDR3 protein. The sample yields roughly 5,100 distinct CDR3 sequences, 5.5% seen once. Findings of the study overall: Untreated HIV+ repertoires had roughly threefold fewer distinct CDR3s and lower Shannon diversity than healthy controls. HLA types of the donors remained undetermined. Eight alpha and eight beta V genes differed significantly in mean usage between HIV-infected patients and controls. Size-matched repertoire data failed to replicate the apparent Gini index recovery after therapy in HIV-infected patients.

This clonotype was obtained from an adult with HIV infection. The V and J genes are TRBV21-1 and TRBJ2-6. TRBV21-1 is a pseudogene locus. The sample was blood, taken during antiretroviral therapy. The CDR3 DNA sequence: TGTGCCAGCAGCAATAGCCCCTACCCCTCTGGGGCCAACGTCCTGACTTTC. It yields the protein CASSNSPYPSGANVLTF.